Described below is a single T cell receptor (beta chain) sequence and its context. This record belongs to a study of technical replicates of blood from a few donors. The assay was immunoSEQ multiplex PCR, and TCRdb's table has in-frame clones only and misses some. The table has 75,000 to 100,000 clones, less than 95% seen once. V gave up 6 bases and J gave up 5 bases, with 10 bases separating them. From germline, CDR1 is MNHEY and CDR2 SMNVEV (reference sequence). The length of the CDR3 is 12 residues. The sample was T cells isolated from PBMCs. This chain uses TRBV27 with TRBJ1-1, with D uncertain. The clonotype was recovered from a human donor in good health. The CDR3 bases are TGTGCCAGCAGGCGTTATGTTACTGAAGCTTTCTTT. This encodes CASRRYVTEAFF.